A selection of T cell receptor beta chains follows, all from one sample in a study of response to subunit inactivated influenza vaccine. TCRdb redid the calling of the RT-PCR reads with MiXCR, one entry per CDR3 protein. Of roughly 790,000 distinct CDR3 sequences in the sample, around 20% were seen once. Sequenced here: PBMCs from blood, sampled 5 days after vaccination. These receptors all come from a man aged 45-65 years who received an inactivated influenza vaccine. CDR3s include the opening cysteine and the closing phenylalanine or tryptophan. Fields, in order: clone size, D gene, J gene, V gene, CDR3 DNA, CDR3 protein. The D gene is left open where the match is weak. Clone size is given for some rows only: seen once, a few or many times, or a class if the clone is expanded.

NA | NA | TRBJ2-1 | TRBV12-3/TRBV12-4 | TGTGCCAGCAGTTTGGGGACCACCAATGAGCAGTTCTTC | CASSLGTTNEQFF
few | NA | TRBJ1-2 | TRBV11-2 | TGTGCCAGCAGCTTAGGAGTGGTGGGTGATGGCTACACCTTC | CASSLGVVGDGYTF
few | TRBD1 | TRBJ2-1 | TRBV6-2/TRBV6-3 | TGTGCCAGCACCACCCTAGGGGACAGGGTTACCAATGAGCAGTTCTTC | CASTTLGDRVTNEQFF
many | NA | TRBJ1-5 | TRBV20-1 | TGCAGTGCTAGAGCCTCGCGGGCCTTGGGCAATCAGCCCCAGCATTTT | CSARASRALGNQPQHF
NA | NA | TRBJ2-1 | TRBV5-1 | TGCGCCAGCAGCCCAGGGACTGGAATTGACAATGAGCAGTTCTTC | CASSPGTGIDNEQFF
NA | TRBD1 | TRBJ2-1 | TRBV29-1 | TGCAGCGTGGGACAGGGCCCCGAGCAGTTCTTC | CSVGQGPEQFF
NA | NA | TRBJ2-1 | TRBV5-1 | TGCGCCAGCAGCTCCCACCGACGGCTGGACCCTCGGTTGTTCTTC | CASSSHRRLDPRLFF
few | TRBD2 | TRBJ2-1 | TRBV20-1 | TGCAGTGCTAGAGATATGGGAGGCGGGGGGATCTCGCATGAGCAGTTCTTC | CSARDMGGGGISHEQFF
many | NA | TRBJ2-5 | TRBV7-9 | TGTGCCAGCAGCTTGGACACAGCACAAGAGACCCAGTACTTC | CASSLDTAQETQYF
NA | NA | TRBJ2-7 | TRBV7-8 | TGTGCCAGCAGCATAACCAGGGGGGGGGTCGAGCAGTACTTC | CASSITRGGVEQYF
many | NA | TRBJ1-1 | TRBV12-3/TRBV12-4 | TGTGCCAGCAGTTTCGACATTTACACTGAAGCTTTCTTT | CASSFDIYTEAFF
few | TRBD2 | TRBJ2-1 | TRBV9 | TGTGCCAGCAGCGTAGCTTTTTGGGCGGGAGCGCTCAATGAGCAGTTCTTC | CASSVAFWAGALNEQFF
NA | NA | TRBJ2-7 | TRBV25-1 | TGTGCCAGCAGTGAATCCGACACGGTCCGTGCCGAGCAGTACTTC | CASSESDTVRAEQYF
NA | TRBD1 | TRBJ2-1 | TRBV7-9 | TGTGCCAGCAGCAAGAACCGGGACAGGGGGCTGGCTGAGCAGTTCTTC | CASSKNRDRGLAEQFF
few | NA | TRBJ2-1 | TRBV12-3/TRBV12-4 | TGTGCCAGCAGTCCCGGGACACCGAGAAGGGAGCAGTTCTTC | CASSPGTPRREQFF
NA | TRBD1 | TRBJ2-7 | TRBV28 | TGTGCCAGCAGCCTCGGGACAGGGGGCGCGGTGCAGTACTTC | CASSLGTGGAVQYF
NA | NA | TRBJ1-5 | TRBV2 | TGTGCCAGCAGTGAGGGGGACGGCAATCAGCCCCAGCATTTT | CASSEGDGNQPQHF
NA | TRBD2 | TRBJ2-7 | TRBV4-2 | TGTGCCAGCAGCCTGAAGTGGGGGGCTAGCGGGTTGAGCTCCTACGAGCAGTACTTC | CASSLKWGASGLSSYEQYF
NA | NA | TRBJ1-5 | TRBV6-2/TRBV6-3 | TGTGCCAGCAGTTATTTTGCCGGGATAAATCAGCCCCAGCATTTT | CASSYFAGINQPQHF
few | TRBD1 | TRBJ2-2 | TRBV5-1 | TGCGCCAGCAGCTTATGGACAGGGGGCACCGGGGAGCTGTTTTTT | CASSLWTGGTGELFF